These T cell receptor beta chains were read from a single sample in a study of control samples from healthy donors and cancer patients. Sequenced by immunoSEQ multiplex PCR; TCRdb stores in-frame clones only, minus some. This sample carries tens of thousands of clones, approximately 79% of them seen once, and the ten largest clones take 22%. The sequenced sample was PBMCs. These TCRs come from a man between 60 and 75 years old with head and neck cancer. Both conserved end residues are part of each CDR3. A D gene is named only where the DNA matches it firmly.

D	V	CDR3
.	TRBV24-1	CATALGSGANVLTF
TRBD1	TRBV15	CATSNTGGLYEQYF
.	TRBV3-1/TRBV3-2	CASSQEGLEPQHF
.	TRBV24-1	CATSDPGTSDTQYF
TRBD1	TRBV18	CASSLGQTYLGETQYF
.	TRBV4-1	CASSQDKRRPYQETQYF
.	TRBV6-5	CASIPTPNYGYTF
.	TRBV24-1	CATSDLGGDTDTQYF
.	TRBV28	CASTSGQGQETQYF
.	TRBV5-1	CASRRGQGLDEQYF
.	TRBV6-4	CASSPPVWNQGYGYTF
.	TRBV11-2	CASSRRGDSSPLHF
TRBD2	TRBV11-2	CASSFSGQETQYF
.	TRBV28	CASSLFLTGYTDTQYF
.	TRBV6-5	CASRTFRVSASPLHF
.	TRBV28	CASRPQENQPQHF
.	TRBV4-1	CASSQDKLGSSYNEQFF
.	TRBV28	CASSTPSTDTQYF
TRBD2	TRBV5-5	CASSLETSGSGEQYF
.	TRBV18	CASSPSPSPRSYEQYF
.	TRBV28	CASSSALRYTF
.	TRBV11-3	CASSPDTRHNTEAFF
.	TRBV9	CASSSDRSAGANVLTF
TRBD2	TRBV4-3	CASSQGVAGSNEQFF
.	TRBV5-6	CASSLPSGRTDTQYF
.	TRBV28	CASSLSAGGGVEQFF
TRBD2	TRBV28	CAAAGGLSYEQYF
.	TRBV4-3	CASSQEGGNEQFF
.	TRBV7-2	CASSLSQVAEQYF
.	TRBV3-1/TRBV3-2	CASSQDIIDEQFF
TRBD1	TRBV12-3/TRBV12-4	CASSTDRGVGYTF
.	TRBV19	CASSFRRAASTDTQYF
TRBD2	TRBV2	CASRGLALSSYEQYF
.	TRBV10-2	CASSEGQNYEQYF
.	TRBV19	CASSRGPTDTQYF
.	TRBV15	CATSRDPLNRAGTQYF
.	TRBV20-1	CSASFPTGELFF
.	TRBV29-1	CSVEGLTFYGYTF
TRBD2	TRBV7-9	CASSFGTSGSYEQYF
.	TRBV5-8	CASTRDRKETQYF
.	TRBV12-3/TRBV12-4	CASSWDGKETQYF
.	TRBV9	CASSVVGGTPPNEQFF
TRBD2	TRBV5-1	CASSQTSGYGTDTQYF
TRBD1	TRBV4-2	CASSPDRGRFGNQPQHF
.	TRBV7-3	CASSHYTMPSSYNEQFF
.	TRBV5-8	CASSLWAGDQPQHF
.	TRBV6-5	CASSLGVSGNQPQHF
TRBD1	TRBV30	CAWSPGQGGYEQYF
TRBD1	TRBV28	CASPPNRGNTEAFF
TRBD2	TRBV5-5	CASSGRLAHNEQFF
TRBD2	TRBV5-1	CASSPEGGLARRYTGELFF
.	TRBV29-1	CSVRDPPATEAFF
TRBD2	TRBV13	CASSSGRGGGETQYF